This T cell receptor (beta chain) stems from a study of shared clonotypes between healthy human individuals. Trimming removed 5 bases from V and 5 bases from J; junction bases left unmatched: 13. This CDR3 region has 16 residues. The V gene's germline CDR1 is MDHEN and CDR2 SYDVKM. Study-wide results and caveats: Relative to their counterparts shared across all four donors, non-shared clonotypes exhibited diminished generation probabilities.

Deep-level settings were used for running the assay. Libraries were prepared by immunoSEQ multiplex PCR; TCRdb keeps only in-frame clonotypes and omits some of them. This table has fewer than 2.5 million clones, more than 85% appearing once. A word on this clone: What it binds is not known.

This chain joins TRBV28 and TRBJ1-2; 8 bases match TRBD1. Sequenced material: naive CD4+ T cells from PBMCs. Subset reported: CD45RA+ positively selected. The sequence came from a young man in good health. Some clones in this sample may be carry-over from other donors' samples. DNA of the CDR3: TGTGCCAGCAGTATCCCACCAGGGGGCTTTGGTTATGGCTACACCTTC. It specifies CASSIPPGGFGYGYTF.